The T cell receptor (beta chain) described here comes from a study of T cell changes during pregnancy in multiple sclerosis. This clone was observed a few times. TCRdb keeps only in-frame clones here, not all; method: immunoSEQ multiplex PCR. This repertoire shows 70,000 to 80,000 clones, just under 95% found once; its top ten account for about 0.93%. Here the sequenced sample was peripheral blood, taken in the first trimester of pregnancy. The source of this sequence is a female donor with multiple sclerosis, enrolled in a pregnancy study.

Written as DNA, the CDR3 is TGTGCCAGCAGTTACACAGGGAACACTGAAGCTTTCTTT. Residues: CASSYTGNTEAFF. V gene TRBV6-5 combines with J gene TRBJ1-1; a weak D match, TRBD1 (5 bases). CDR3 size: 13 residues. Germline V gives CDR1 MNHEY, CDR2 SVGAGI. The V end lost 2 bases, the J end lost 1 base, and 5 bases lay between the germline ends.